The clone carrying this TCR beta chain was detected ten times or more. Its antigen is as yet unknown. The source of the sample is a study of CD8 T cells in ankylosing spondylitis. TCRdb re-called the 5' RACE reads through MiXCR, storing one row per CDR3 protein. This table holds a few hundred thousand distinct CDR3 sequences, about 10% found once. Trimming left V 3 bases short and J 2 bases short, with 10 bases between. CDR1 and CDR2 from the germline V gene are DFQATT and SNEGSKA (reference sequence). The CDR3 is 13 residues long. Study outcomes and limitations: Some of these motif variants have turned up before, in reports on reactive arthritis synovial fluid and blood. Among TCR beta sequences, a motif of 7 to 9 highly homologous variants appeared characteristic of ankylosing spondylitis blood. Within matched ankylosing spondylitis synovial fluid, disease-linked clones were reportedly significantly enriched.

This TCR came from a male donor with ankylosing spondylitis or in good health (not recorded which). Sequenced material: blood, either unsorted or a sorted T cell fraction (not recorded which). This chain links TRBV20-1 with TRBJ2-5; D is undetermined. The CDR3 protein is CSASLVVQETQYF. CDR3 sequence (DNA): TGCAGTGCTAGCCTAGTGGTACAAGAGACCCAGTACTTC.